This T cell receptor (beta chain) was sequenced for a study of blood T cell repertoires in COVID-19. Whole-study context: The samples span acute and convalescent COVID-19 from the United States, Italy and Spain.

In the original analysis: Reference gene primer amplification in the assay estimated nucleated cell counts. Only in-frame clones appear in the TCRdb table, and some are missing; sequencing was by immunoSEQ multiplex PCR. V, J and clone size are taken as reported in that table, and D and trimming were inferred from the DNA itself. This table holds approximately 100,000 clones, roughly nine tenths found once. CDR1 and CDR2 (germline): LNHDA, SQIVND (reference sequence). Trimming took off 2 bases at V and 7 bases at J, with 9 bases between the two ends. The CDR3 sequence is 14 residues long. This chain connects TRBV19 to TRBJ1-6; no clear D gene. The sequence was obtained from a woman of 80 years or more with acute or convalescent COVID-19. Sequencing used peripheral blood. The CDR3 reads CASSITRENSPLHF. CDR3 coding DNA: TGTGCCAGTAGTATAACCCGGGAGAATTCACCCCTCCACTTT.